This T cell receptor beta chain was retrieved from a study of cytomegalovirus exposure and HLA in healthy donors. Germline V gene lookup returns CDR1 SGHRS and CDR2 YFSETQ. This CDR3 region has 16 residues. With V trimmed by 6 bases and J by 6 bases, 9 bases remained unmatched. With regard to this clone: What it binds is unknown.

Data came from immunoSEQ multiplex PCR; TCRdb stores just in-frame clones and leaves some out. The table includes about 220,000 clones, 75% to 95% detected once. The donors were part of the roughly 130-subject validation cohort, which stood apart from the 666-subject first cohort. Findings and limits, study-wide: A later analysis found first-cohort TCR clusters tended to co-occur in the 90 to 150 validation repertoires.

The sample comprised PBMCs. The clonotype originates from a woman aged 18-35 years in good health and CMV-seronegative. The rearrangement links TRBV5-1 to TRBJ2-1, with 13 bases that match TRBD2. For the CDR3, the DNA is TGCGCCAGCAAACTAGCGGGAGGGCCACTAGTCAATGAGCAGTTCTTC. This gives the protein CASKLAGGPLVNEQFF.